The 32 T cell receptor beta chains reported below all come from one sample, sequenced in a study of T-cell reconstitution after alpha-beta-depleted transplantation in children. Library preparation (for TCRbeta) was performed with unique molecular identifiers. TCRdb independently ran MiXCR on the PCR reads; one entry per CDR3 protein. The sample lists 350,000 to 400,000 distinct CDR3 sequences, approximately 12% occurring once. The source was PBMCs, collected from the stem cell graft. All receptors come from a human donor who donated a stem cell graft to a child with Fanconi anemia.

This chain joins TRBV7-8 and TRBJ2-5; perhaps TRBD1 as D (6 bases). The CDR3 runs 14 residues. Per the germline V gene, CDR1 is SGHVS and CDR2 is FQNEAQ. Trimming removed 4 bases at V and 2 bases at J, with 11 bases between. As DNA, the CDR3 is TGTGCCAGCAGCTCCGACAGGTCTCAAGAGACCCAGTACTTC. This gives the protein CASSSDRSQETQYF.

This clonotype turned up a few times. CDR3 bases: TGTGCCAGCAGCCCCCTCTCCTACGAGCAGTACTTC. Encoded protein: CASSPLSYEQYF. The chain has TRBV7-2 and TRBJ2-7; D not certain. This CDR3 contains 12 residues. Trimming removed 5 bases from V and 0 bases from J, with 5 bases in between. CDR1 is SGHTA and CDR2 is FQGNSA in the germline V gene.

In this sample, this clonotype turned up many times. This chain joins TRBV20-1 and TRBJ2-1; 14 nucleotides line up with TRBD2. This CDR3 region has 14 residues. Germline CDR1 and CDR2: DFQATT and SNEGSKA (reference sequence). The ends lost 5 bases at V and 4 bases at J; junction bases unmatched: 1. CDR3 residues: CSAGLAGGYNEQFF. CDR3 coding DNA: TGCAGTGCTGGACTAGCGGGGGGTTACAATGAGCAGTTCTTC.

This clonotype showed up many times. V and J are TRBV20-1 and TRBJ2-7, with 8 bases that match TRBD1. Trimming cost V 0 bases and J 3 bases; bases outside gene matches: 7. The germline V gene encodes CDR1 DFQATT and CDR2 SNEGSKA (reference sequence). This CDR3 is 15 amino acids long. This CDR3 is CSARDPRQGIYEQYV. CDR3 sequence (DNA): TGCAGTGCTAGAGATCCCAGACAGGGGATCTACGAGCAGTACGTC.

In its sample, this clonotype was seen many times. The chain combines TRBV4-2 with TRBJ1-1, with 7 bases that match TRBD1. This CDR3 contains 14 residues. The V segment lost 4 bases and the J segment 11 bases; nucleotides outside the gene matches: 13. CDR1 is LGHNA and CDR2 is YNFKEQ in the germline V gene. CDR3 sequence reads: CASSPGTEGSGAFF. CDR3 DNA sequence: TGTGCCAGCAGCCCCGGGACAGAGGGATCTGGGGCTTTCTTT.

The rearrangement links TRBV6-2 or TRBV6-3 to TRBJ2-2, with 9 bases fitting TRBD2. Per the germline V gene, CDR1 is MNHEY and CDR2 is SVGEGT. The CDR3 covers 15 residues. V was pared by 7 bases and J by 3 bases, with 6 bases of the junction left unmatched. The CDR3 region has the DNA TGTGCCAGCATCCGACTAGCGGAAGACACCGGGGAGCTGTTTTTT. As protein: CASIRLAEDTGELFF.

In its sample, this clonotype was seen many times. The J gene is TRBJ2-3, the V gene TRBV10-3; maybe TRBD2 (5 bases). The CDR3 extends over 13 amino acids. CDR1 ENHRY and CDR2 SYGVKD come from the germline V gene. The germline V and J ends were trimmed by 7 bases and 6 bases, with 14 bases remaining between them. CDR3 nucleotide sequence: TGTGCCATCACAGCCGCCCCGGGGGATACGCAGTATTTT. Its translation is CAITAAPGDTQYF.

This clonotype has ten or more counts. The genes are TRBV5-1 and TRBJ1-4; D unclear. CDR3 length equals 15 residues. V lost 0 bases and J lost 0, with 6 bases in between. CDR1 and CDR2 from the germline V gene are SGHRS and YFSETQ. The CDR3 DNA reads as TGCGCCAGCAGCTTGGAACATCCAACTAATGAAAAACTGTTTTTT. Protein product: CASSLEHPTNEKLFF.

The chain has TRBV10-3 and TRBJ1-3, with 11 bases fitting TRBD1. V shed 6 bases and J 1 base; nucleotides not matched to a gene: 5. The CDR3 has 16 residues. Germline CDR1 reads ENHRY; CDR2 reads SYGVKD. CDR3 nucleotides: TGTGCCATCAGGGACAGGGGGCAAGGGTCTGGAAACACCATATATTTT. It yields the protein CAIRDRGQGSGNTIYF.

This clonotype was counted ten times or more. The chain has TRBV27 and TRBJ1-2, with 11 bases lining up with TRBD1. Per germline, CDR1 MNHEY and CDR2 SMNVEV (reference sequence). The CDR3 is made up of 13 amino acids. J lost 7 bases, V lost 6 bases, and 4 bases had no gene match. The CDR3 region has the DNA TGTGCCAGCAGGGGGACAGGGGGAAGTGGCTACACCTTC. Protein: CASRGTGGSGYTF.

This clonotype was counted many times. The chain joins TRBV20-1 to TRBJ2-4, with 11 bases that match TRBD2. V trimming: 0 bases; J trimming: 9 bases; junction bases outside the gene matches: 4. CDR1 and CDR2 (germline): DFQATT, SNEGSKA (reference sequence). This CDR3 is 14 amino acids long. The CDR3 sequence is CSARDPGLAVIQYF. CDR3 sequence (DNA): TGCAGTGCTAGAGATCCGGGACTAGCGGTCATTCAGTACTTC.

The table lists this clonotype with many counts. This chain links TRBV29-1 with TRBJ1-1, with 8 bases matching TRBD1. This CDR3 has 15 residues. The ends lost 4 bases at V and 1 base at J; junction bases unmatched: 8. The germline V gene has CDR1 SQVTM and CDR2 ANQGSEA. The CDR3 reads CSVGGQASSNTEAFF. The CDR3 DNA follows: TGCAGCGTTGGGGGACAGGCCTCCTCGAACACTGAAGCTTTCTTT. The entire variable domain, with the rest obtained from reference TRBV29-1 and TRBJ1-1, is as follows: SAVISQKPSRDICQRGTSLTIQCQVDSQVTMMFWYRQQPGQSLTLIATANQGSEATYESGFVIDKFPISRPNLTFSTLTVSNMSPEDSSIYLCSVGGQASSNTEAFFGQGTRLTVV.

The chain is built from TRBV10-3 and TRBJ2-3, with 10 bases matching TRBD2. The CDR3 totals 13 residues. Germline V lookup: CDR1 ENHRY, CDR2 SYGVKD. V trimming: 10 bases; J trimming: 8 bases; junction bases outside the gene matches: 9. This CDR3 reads CATSAGGPGTQYF. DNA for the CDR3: TGTGCCACTTCAGCGGGGGGGCCTGGTACGCAGTATTTT.

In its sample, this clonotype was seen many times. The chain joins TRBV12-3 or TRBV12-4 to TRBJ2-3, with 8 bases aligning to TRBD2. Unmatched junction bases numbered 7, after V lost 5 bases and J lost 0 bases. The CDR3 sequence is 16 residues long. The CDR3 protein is CASSRISGGSTDTQYF. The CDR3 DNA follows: TGTGCCAGCAGTCGAATCAGCGGGGGAAGCACAGATACGCAGTATTTT.

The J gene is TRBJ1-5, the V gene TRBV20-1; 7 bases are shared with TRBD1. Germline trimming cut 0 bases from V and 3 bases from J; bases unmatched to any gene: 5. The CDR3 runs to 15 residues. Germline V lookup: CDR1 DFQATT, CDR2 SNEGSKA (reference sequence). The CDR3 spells CSARDGGQFNQPQHF. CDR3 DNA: TGCAGTGCTAGAGATGGGGGACAGTTCAATCAGCCCCAGCATTTT.

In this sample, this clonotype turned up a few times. CDR3: CASSSRGNQPQHF. In DNA form, the CDR3 reads TGTGCCAGCAGTTCCAGGGGAAATCAGCCCCAGCATTTT. This rearrangement joins TRBV12-3 or TRBV12-4 to TRBJ1-5; tentative D call: TRBD1 (6 bases). V gave up 4 bases and J gave up 4 bases, with 8 bases separating them. The CDR3 is made up of 13 amino acids.

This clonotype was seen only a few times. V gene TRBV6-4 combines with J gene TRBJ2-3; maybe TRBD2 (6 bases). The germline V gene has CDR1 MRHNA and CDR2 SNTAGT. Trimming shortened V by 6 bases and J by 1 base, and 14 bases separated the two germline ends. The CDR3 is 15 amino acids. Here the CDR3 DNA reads TGTGCCAGCAGCGCTGTGCGGGGAGGCACAGATACGCAGTATTTT. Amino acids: CASSAVRGGTDTQYF.

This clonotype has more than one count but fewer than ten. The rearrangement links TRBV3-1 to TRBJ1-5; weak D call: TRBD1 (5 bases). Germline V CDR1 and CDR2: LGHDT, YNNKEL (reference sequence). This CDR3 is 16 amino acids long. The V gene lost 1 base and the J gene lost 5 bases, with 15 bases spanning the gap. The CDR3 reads CASSQGGQGSYQPQHF. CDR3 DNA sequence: TGTGCCAGCAGCCAAGGAGGTCAGGGATCTTATCAGCCCCAGCATTTT.

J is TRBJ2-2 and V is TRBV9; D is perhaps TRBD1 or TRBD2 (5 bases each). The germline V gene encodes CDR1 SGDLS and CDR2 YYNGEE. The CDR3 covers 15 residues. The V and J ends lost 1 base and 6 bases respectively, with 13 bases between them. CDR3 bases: TGTGCCAGCAGCGTACGGGACCGATCTCCCGGGGAGCTGTTTTTT. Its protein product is CASSVRDRSPGELFF.

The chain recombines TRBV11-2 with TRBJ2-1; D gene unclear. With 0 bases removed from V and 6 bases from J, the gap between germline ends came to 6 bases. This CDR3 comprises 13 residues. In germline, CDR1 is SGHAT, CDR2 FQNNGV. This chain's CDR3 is CASSLDQLNEQFF. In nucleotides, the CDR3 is TGTGCCAGCAGCTTAGACCAGCTCAATGAGCAGTTCTTC.

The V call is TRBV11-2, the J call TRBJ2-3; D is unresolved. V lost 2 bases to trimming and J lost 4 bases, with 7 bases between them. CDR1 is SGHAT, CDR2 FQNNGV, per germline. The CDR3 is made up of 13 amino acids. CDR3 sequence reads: CASSLLVADTQYF. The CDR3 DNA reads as TGTGCCAGCAGCTTACTGGTGGCAGATACGCAGTATTTT. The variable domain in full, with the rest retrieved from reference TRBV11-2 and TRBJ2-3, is EAGVAQSPRYKIIEKRQSVAFWCNPISGHATLYWYQQILGQGPKLLIQFQNNGVVDDSQLPKDRFSAERLKGVDSTLKIQPAKLEDSAVYLCASSLLVADTQYFGPGTRLTVL.

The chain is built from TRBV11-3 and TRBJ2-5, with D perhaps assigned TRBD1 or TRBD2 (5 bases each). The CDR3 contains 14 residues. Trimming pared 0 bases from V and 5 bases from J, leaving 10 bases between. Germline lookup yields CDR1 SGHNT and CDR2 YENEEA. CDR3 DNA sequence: TGTGCCAGCAGCTTAGATCAAGAGGGGGAGACCCAGTACTTC. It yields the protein CASSLDQEGETQYF.

The CDR3 protein is CASSFIQRSTDTQYF. The CDR3 coding sequence is TGCGCCAGCAGCTTTATCCAAAGAAGCACAGATACGCAGTATTTT. The chain has TRBV5-1 and TRBJ2-3; D is ambiguous. The CDR3 has 15 residues. CDR1 and CDR2 (germline): SGHRS, YFSETQ. V lost 2 bases to trimming and J lost 0 bases, with 10 bases between them. Using reference TRBV5-1 and TRBJ2-3 for the parts outside the CDR3, the full variable domain is KAGVTQTPRYLIKTRGQQVTLSCSPISGHRSVSWYQQTPGQGLQFLFEYFSETQRNKGNFPGRFSGRQFSNSRSEMNVSTLELGDSALYLCASSFIQRSTDTQYFGPGTRLTVL.

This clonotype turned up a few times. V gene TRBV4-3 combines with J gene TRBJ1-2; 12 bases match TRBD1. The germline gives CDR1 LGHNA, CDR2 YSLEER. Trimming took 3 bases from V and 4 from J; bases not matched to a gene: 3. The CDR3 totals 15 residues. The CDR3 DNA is TGCGCCAGCAGCCAGGGGGACAGGGGGCTCTATGGCTACACCTTC. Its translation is CASSQGDRGLYGYTF.

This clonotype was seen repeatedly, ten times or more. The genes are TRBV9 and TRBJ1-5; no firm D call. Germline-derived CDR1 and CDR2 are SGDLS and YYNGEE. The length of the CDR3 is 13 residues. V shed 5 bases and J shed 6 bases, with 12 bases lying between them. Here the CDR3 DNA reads TGTGCCAGCAGTCCAACGGGGAGTCAGCCCCAGCATTTT. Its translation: CASSPTGSQPQHF.

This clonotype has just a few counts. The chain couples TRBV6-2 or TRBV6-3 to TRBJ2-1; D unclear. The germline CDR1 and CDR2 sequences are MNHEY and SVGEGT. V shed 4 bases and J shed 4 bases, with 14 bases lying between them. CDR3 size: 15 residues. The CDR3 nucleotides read TGTGCCAGCAGTTTCTATGTGCCGGAGTACAATGAGCAGTTCTTC. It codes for CASSFYVPEYNEQFF.

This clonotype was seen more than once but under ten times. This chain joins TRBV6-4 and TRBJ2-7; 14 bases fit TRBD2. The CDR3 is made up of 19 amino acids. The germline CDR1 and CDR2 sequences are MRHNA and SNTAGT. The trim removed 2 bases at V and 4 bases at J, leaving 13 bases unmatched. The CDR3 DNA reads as TGTGCCAGCAGTGACCAATGGACCGGGACTAGCGGGGGAGGGTACGAGCAGTACTTC. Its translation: CASSDQWTGTSGGGYEQYF.

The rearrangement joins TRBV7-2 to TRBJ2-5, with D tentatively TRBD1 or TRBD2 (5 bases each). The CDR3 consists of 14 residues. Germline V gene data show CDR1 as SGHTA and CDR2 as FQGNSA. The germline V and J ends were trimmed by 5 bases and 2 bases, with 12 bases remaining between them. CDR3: CASSPRGVQETQYF. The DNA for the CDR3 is TGTGCCAGCAGCCCGAGAGGGGTGCAAGAGACCCAGTACTTC. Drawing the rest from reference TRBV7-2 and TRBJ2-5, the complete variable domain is GAGVSQSPSNKVTEKGKDVELRCDPISGHTALYWYRQSLGQGLEFLIYFQGNSAPDKSGLPSDRFSAERTGGSVSTLTIQRTQQEDSAVYLCASSPRGVQETQYFGPGTRLLVL.

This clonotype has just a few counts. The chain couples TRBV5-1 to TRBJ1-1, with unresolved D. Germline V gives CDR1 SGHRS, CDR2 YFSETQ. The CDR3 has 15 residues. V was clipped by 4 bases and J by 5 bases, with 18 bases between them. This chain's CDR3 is CASSGSTGWETEAFF. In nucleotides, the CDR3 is TGCGCCAGCAGCGGTTCGACGGGTTGGGAGACTGAAGCTTTCTTT.

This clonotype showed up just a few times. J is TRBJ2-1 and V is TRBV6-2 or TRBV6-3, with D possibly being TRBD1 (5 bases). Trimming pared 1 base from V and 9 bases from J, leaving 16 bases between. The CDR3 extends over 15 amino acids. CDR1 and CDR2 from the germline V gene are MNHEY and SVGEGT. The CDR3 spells CASSYFNRPLGEQFF. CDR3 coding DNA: TGTGCCAGCAGTTACTTCAACAGGCCCCTCGGTGAGCAGTTCTTC.

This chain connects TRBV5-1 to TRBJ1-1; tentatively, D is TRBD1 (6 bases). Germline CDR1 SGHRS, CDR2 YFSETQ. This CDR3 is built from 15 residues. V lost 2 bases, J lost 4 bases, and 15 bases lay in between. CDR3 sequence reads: CASSLQGDGGTEAFF. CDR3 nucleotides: TGCGCCAGCAGCTTACAGGGAGATGGGGGCACTGAAGCTTTCTTT.

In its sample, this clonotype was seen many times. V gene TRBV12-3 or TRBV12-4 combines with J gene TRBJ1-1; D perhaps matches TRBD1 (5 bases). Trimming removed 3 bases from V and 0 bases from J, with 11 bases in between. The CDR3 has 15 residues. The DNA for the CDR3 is TGTGCCAGCAGTTTGAACGGGGCGATGAACACTGAAGCTTTCTTT. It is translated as CASSLNGAMNTEAFF.